Each of the 27 T cell receptor beta chains below was sequenced from the same sample in a study of OX40 agonist ivuxolimab in advanced cancers. Data came from immunoSEQ multiplex PCR; TCRdb stores just in-frame clones and leaves some out. The sample includes tens of thousands of clones, 70% to 90% of them seen just once. The sequencing here drew on CD4+ or CD8+ T cells sorted from blood, taken in a trial of the OX40 agonist ivuxolimab. The receptors here all came from an adult with an advanced solid tumor such as melanoma, head and neck, liver or kidney cancer.

The sample holds one count of this clone. The V call is TRBV2, the J call TRBJ1-1; 7 bases map to TRBD1. Trimming cost V 6 bases and J 3 bases; bases outside gene matches: 4. The CDR3 is made up of 13 amino acids. Germline V gene sequence: CDR1 SNHLY, CDR2 FYNNEI. The DNA for the CDR3 is TGTGCCAGCAGAGCAGACAGGGACACTGAAGCTTTCTTT. Its protein product is CASRADRDTEAFF.

This clone was seen once. The V call is TRBV6-5, the J call TRBJ2-2; 7 nucleotides align to TRBD2. Unmatched junction bases numbered 7, after V lost 2 bases and J lost 4 bases. The V gene's germline CDR1 is MNHEY and CDR2 SVGAGI. This CDR3 comprises 16 residues. In DNA, the CDR3 is TGTGCCAGCAGTTACAGTGCGGGAGCGAGCACCGGGGAGCTGTTTTTT. Translation: CASSYSAGASTGELFF.

The chain is built from TRBV6-1 and TRBJ1-1; 9 bases fit TRBD1. V shed 3 bases and J 5 bases; nucleotides not matched to a gene: 7. CDR3 size: 15 residues. Looked up from germline, CDR1 is MNHNS and CDR2 is SASEGT. This CDR3 is CASSETGGRHTEAFF. The DNA of the CDR3 is TGTGCCAGCAGTGAGACAGGGGGGAGGCATACTGAAGCTTTCTTT.

This clone occurred a few times. The V gene is TRBV6-5, the J gene TRBJ2-7, with D tentatively TRBD2 (6 bases). CDR3 size: 15 residues. CDR1 is MNHEY, CDR2 SVGAGI, per germline. V shed 6 bases and J shed 7 bases, with 22 bases lying between them. The CDR3 nucleotides read TGTGCCAGCAGCTCAGACGGGCCTCCGGCGGGAGAGCAGTACTTC. It codes for CASSSDGPPAGEQYF.

The chain joins TRBV7-2 to TRBJ2-2; 10 nucleotides agree with TRBD2. The V and J ends lost 6 bases and 7 bases, in that order; junction bases with no gene match: 5. The CDR3 consists of 14 residues. The germline V gene has CDR1 SGHTA and CDR2 FQGNSA. As DNA, the CDR3 is TGTGCCAGCAGTTCTAGCGGGAGCGACGGGGAGCTGTTTTTT. Translating gives CASSSSGSDGELFF. Supplemented by reference TRBV7-2 and TRBJ2-2, the full variable domain reads GAGVSQSPSNKVTEKGKDVELRCDPISGHTALYWYRQSLGQGLEFLIYFQGNSAPDKSGLPSDRFSAERTGGSVSTLTIQRTQQEDSAVYLCASSSSGSDGELFFGEGSRLTVL.

The chain links TRBV23-1 to TRBJ1-2; TRBD1 is a possible D gene (6 bases). TRBV23-1 qualifies as an ORF whose function is uncertain. The CDR3 is made up of 15 amino acids. Trimming stripped 7 bases from V and 4 bases from J, with 19 bases between. CDR3 sequence: CASIPNRAIIYGYTF. The CDR3 region has the DNA TGCGCCAGCATTCCGAACAGGGCCATCATCTATGGCTACACCTTC.

The J gene is TRBJ1-2, the V gene TRBV28; D unclear. V dropped 6 bases and J dropped 2 bases, with 13 bases sitting between them. The V gene's germline CDR1 is MDHEN and CDR2 SYDVKM. This CDR3 is 14 amino acids long. The CDR3, as DNA: TGTGCCAGCAGACGACCGGGCTCCAACTATGGCTACACCTTC. Translated: CASRRPGSNYGYTF.

J is TRBJ2-2 and V is TRBV14; D remains unclear. CDR1 is SGHDN, CDR2 FVKESK, per germline. Trimming removed 1 base from V and 4 bases from J, with 7 bases in between. The CDR3 has 14 residues. CDR3 in amino acids: CASSQVSPTGELFF. CDR3 in DNA: TGTGCCAGCAGCCAAGTCTCTCCCACCGGGGAGCTGTTTTTT.

Here the CDR3 DNA reads TGCGCCAGCAGCCCCGGGGGGGGGCCCGATACGCAGTATTTT. Translating it yields CASSPGGGPDTQYF. The chain combines TRBV5-1 with TRBJ2-3; 8 bases match TRBD2. The CDR3 contains 14 residues. From germline, CDR1 is SGHRS and CDR2 YFSETQ. V shed 4 bases and J 6 bases; nucleotides not matched to a gene: 7. Filled out from reference TRBV5-1 and TRBJ2-3, the complete variable domain reads KAGVTQTPRYLIKTRGQQVTLSCSPISGHRSVSWYQQTPGQGLQFLFEYFSETQRNKGNFPGRFSGRQFSNSRSEMNVSTLELGDSALYLCASSPGGGPDTQYFGPGTRLTVL.

This clone came up a few times. V gene TRBV28 combines with J gene TRBJ1-2; TRBD1 agrees at 8 bases. Trimming took 2 bases from V and 1 from J; bases not matched to a gene: 0. This CDR3 region has 14 residues. Germline V gene lookup returns CDR1 MDHEN and CDR2 SYDVKM. The CDR3 DNA sequence: TGTGCCAGCAGTTTAGGACAGGGTAACTATGGCTACACCTTC. Protein sequence: CASSLGQGNYGYTF.

The chain couples TRBV27 to TRBJ1-5, with D possibly matching TRBD1 (6 bases). The germline V gene has CDR1 MNHEY and CDR2 SMNVEV (reference sequence). The CDR3 is 15 amino acids. V was shortened by 6 bases and J by 0 bases, with 12 bases between the two germline ends. The CDR3 region is CASSAQGSSNQPQHF. The CDR3 DNA reads TGTGCCAGCAGCGCACAGGGAAGTAGCAATCAGCCCCAGCATTTT.

The CDR3 bases are TGTGCCAGCAGCTCGGGACAGGCTCTCTCTGGGGCCAACGTCCTGACTTTC. Translating gives CASSSGQALSGANVLTF. The chain links TRBV7-2 to TRBJ2-6; 8 bases fit TRBD1. Trimming cost V 4 bases and J 0 bases; bases outside gene matches: 5. The germline gives CDR1 SGHTA, CDR2 FQGNSA. This CDR3 is 17 amino acids long.

The J gene is TRBJ1-5, the V gene TRBV4-2; D is possibly TRBD1 (5 bases). Germline V gene lookup returns CDR1 LGHNA and CDR2 YNFKEQ. The CDR3 length is 15 residues. The V end lost 1 base, the J end lost 1 base, and 8 bases lay between the germline ends. CDR3 sequence (DNA): TGTGCCAGCAGCCAAGGGGGGGGGAGCAATCAGCCCCAGCATTTT. Its translation is CASSQGGGSNQPQHF.

This clone was seen only once. Here the CDR3 DNA reads TGTGCCAGCTCACAGGGGACAGGGCCCTACGAGCAGTACTTC. Translated: CASSQGTGPYEQYF. J is TRBJ2-7 and V is TRBV18; 9 bases match TRBD1. Trimming removed 4 bases from V and 2 bases from J; junction bases left unmatched: 3. This CDR3 spans 14 amino acids. CDR1 is KGHSH and CDR2 is LQKENI in the germline V gene.

The V call is TRBV6-6, the J call TRBJ2-2, with D possibly being TRBD2 (6 bases). Germline V gene sequence: CDR1 MNHNY, CDR2 SVGAGI (reference sequence). This CDR3 has 14 amino acids. V gave up 6 bases and J gave up 3 bases, with 11 bases separating them. The CDR3 nucleotides are TGTGCCAGCAGGGGAGGAACGGACACCGGGGAGCTGTTTTTT. Protein product: CASRGGTDTGELFF.

This clone was counted a single time. V gene TRBV6-1 combines with J gene TRBJ1-3; D remains unclear. The CDR3 contains 13 residues. The germline V gene has CDR1 MNHNS and CDR2 SASEGT. V lost 4 bases and J lost 3, with 7 bases in between. CDR3 protein: CASSAALGNTIYF. The CDR3 region has the DNA TGTGCCAGCAGTGCCGCCCTTGGAAACACCATATATTTT.

The chain employs TRBV7-3 and TRBJ2-3; D is perhaps TRBD1 (5 bases). Germline assignment: CDR1 SGHTA and CDR2 FQGTGA. With 5 bases removed from V and 4 bases from J, the gap between germline ends came to 10 bases. This CDR3 region has 13 residues. The CDR3 loop reads CASSTYRSDTQYF. CDR3 sequence (DNA): TGTGCCAGCAGCACTTACAGGTCAGATACGCAGTATTTT.

This clone appeared a single time. The chain employs TRBV6-1 and TRBJ2-1; D is perhaps TRBD2 (5 bases). The CDR3 is 16 residues long. Looked up from germline, CDR1 is MNHNS and CDR2 is SASEGT. V lost 1 base to trimming and J lost 4 bases, with 14 bases between them. The CDR3 is CASSEVQLALYNEQFF. The CDR3 nucleotides read TGTGCCAGCAGTGAAGTTCAGCTAGCATTGTACAATGAGCAGTTCTTC.

The chain recombines TRBV28 with TRBJ1-5; D remains ambiguous. CDR3 size: 15 residues. With 5 bases removed from V and 1 base from J, the gap between germline ends came to 12 bases. The germline gives CDR1 MDHEN, CDR2 SYDVKM. CDR3 loop: CASSPMLGSNQPQHF. CDR3 in DNA: TGTGCCAGCAGTCCCATGCTAGGAAGCAATCAGCCCCAGCATTTT.

This clone was seen a handful of times. J is TRBJ2-3 and V is TRBV19; a weak D match, TRBD2 (5 bases). The V gene lost 7 bases and the J gene lost 1 base, with 12 bases spanning the gap. The V gene's germline CDR1 is LNHDA and CDR2 SQIVND (reference sequence). The CDR3 has 14 residues. The CDR3 protein is CASKEQRGTDTQYF. The CDR3 nucleotides are TGTGCCAGTAAGGAACAGAGGGGCACAGATACGCAGTATTTT.

The chain links TRBV9 to TRBJ2-3; the match to TRBD2 covers 10 bases. The CDR3 runs to 19 residues. With 0 bases clipped from V and 4 bases from J, the junction kept 14 bases outside the gene matches. Germline lookup yields CDR1 SGDLS and CDR2 YYNGEE. This CDR3 reads CASSVGPAGGLFVADTQYF. The CDR3 region has the DNA TGTGCCAGCAGCGTAGGACCAGCGGGAGGGTTGTTTGTCGCAGATACGCAGTATTTT.

This clone was seen more than once but under ten times. The chain has TRBV4-3 and TRBJ1-1; no firm D call. V dropped 2 bases and J dropped 1 base, with 8 bases sitting between them. The CDR3 extends over 14 amino acids. The germline V gene has CDR1 LGHNA and CDR2 YSLEER. CDR3 residues: CASSQQTANTEAFF. For the CDR3, the DNA is TGCGCCAGCAGCCAACAAACAGCGAACACTGAAGCTTTCTTT.

The chain joins TRBV13 to TRBJ2-1; D may be TRBD2 (5 bases). This CDR3 is built from 14 residues. Trimming took 1 base from V and 2 from J, leaving 6 bases between them. In germline, CDR1 is PRHDT, CDR2 FYEKMQ (reference sequence). As DNA, the CDR3 is TGTGCCAGCAGCTTAGAACTAGCCTACAATGAGCAGTTCTTC. This gives the protein CASSLELAYNEQFF.

V is TRBV11-2 and J is TRBJ2-7, with D perhaps given as TRBD1 or TRBD2 (5 bases each). The germline V and J ends were trimmed by 5 bases and 3 bases, with 17 bases remaining between them. This CDR3 region has 15 residues. Germline CDR1 reads SGHAT; CDR2 reads FQNNGV. The CDR3 nucleotides read TGTGCCAGCAGCATCCGCCCCGGGACCGGCTACGAGCAGTACTTC. Amino acid sequence: CASSIRPGTGYEQYF. Using reference TRBV11-2 and TRBJ2-7 for the parts outside the CDR3, the full variable domain is EAGVAQSPRYKIIEKRQSVAFWCNPISGHATLYWYQQILGQGPKLLIQFQNNGVVDDSQLPKDRFSAERLKGVDSTLKIQPAKLEDSAVYLCASSIRPGTGYEQYFGPGTRLTVT.

J is TRBJ2-6 and V is TRBV19; D gene ambiguous. Germline values: CDR1 LNHDA, CDR2 SQIVND (reference sequence). V lost 4 bases, J lost 2 bases, and 9 bases lay in between. The CDR3 is 15 residues long. CDR3 protein: CASSTHAPGANVLTF. In DNA form, the CDR3 reads TGTGCCAGTAGTACCCACGCCCCTGGGGCCAACGTCCTGACTTTC.

The genes are TRBV19 and TRBJ2-1; D gene unclear. The ends were cut back, 6 bases at V and 4 bases at J, with 16 bases in the middle. Germline CDR1 LNHDA, CDR2 SQIVND (reference sequence). There are 15 residues in the CDR3. CDR3 region: CASRDSQVGYNEQFF. CDR3 nucleotides: TGTGCCAGTAGAGATTCCCAGGTGGGATACAATGAGCAGTTCTTC.

This rearrangement joins TRBV14 to TRBJ2-7; unclear D gene. The CDR3 consists of 13 residues. Per germline, CDR1 SGHDN and CDR2 FVKESK. Trimming removed 4 bases from V and 3 bases from J, with 10 bases in between. CDR3 sequence reads: CASSPGPDYEQYF. CDR3 bases: TGTGCCAGCAGCCCTGGACCTGACTACGAGCAGTACTTC.